What follows are 25 T cell receptor beta chains derived from one specimen sequenced in a study of identical twins' blood T cells. Using its own MiXCR run on the 5' RACE reads, TCRdb lists one record per CDR3 protein. This sample has a few hundred thousand distinct CDR3 sequences, with under 30% found just once. The specimen sequenced was PBMCs. Receptor source: a woman between 18 and 49 years old in good health.

This clonotype was seen repeatedly, ten times or more. V gene TRBV9 combines with J gene TRBJ1-2; no clear D. The germline V gene encodes CDR1 SGDLS and CDR2 YYNGEE. Trimming cost V 5 bases and J 1 base, with 9 bases left between them. CDR3 length: 13 residues. The CDR3 DNA is TGTGCCAGCAGTCCTACTGTTAACTATGGCTACACCTTC. This encodes CASSPTVNYGYTF.

The chain carries TRBV29-1 and TRBJ1-1, with D hard to call. The V and J ends lost 6 bases and 0 bases respectively, with 11 bases between them. The CDR3 has 13 amino acids. Germline V CDR1 and CDR2: SQVTM, ANQGSEA. The DNA of the CDR3 is TGCAGCGTGACTGGGTTCATGAACACTGAAGCTTTCTTT. Its protein is CSVTGFMNTEAFF. The whole variable domain, filled in from reference TRBV29-1 and TRBJ1-1, reads SAVISQKPSRDICQRGTSLTIQCQVDSQVTMMFWYRQQPGQSLTLIATANQGSEATYESGFVIDKFPISRPNLTFSTLTVSNMSPEDSSIYLCSVTGFMNTEAFFGQGTRLTVV.

A few counts support this clonotype. This sequence joins TRBV19 and TRBJ1-5; D unclear. V lost 10 bases and J 4 bases, leaving 11 bases between the germline ends. The CDR3 is 12 amino acids. Germline V gives CDR1 LNHDA, CDR2 SQIVND (reference sequence). CDR3 region: CATGLGNQPQHF. CDR3 DNA sequence: TGTGCCACCGGTCTGGGAAATCAGCCCCAGCATTTT.

Only a few counts were recorded for this clonotype. The V and J genes are TRBV24-1 and TRBJ2-1; D is possibly TRBD2 (6 bases). The CDR3 contains 19 residues. Germline V CDR1 and CDR2: KGHDR, SFDVKD. V was pared by 4 bases and J by 0 bases, with 21 bases between. The CDR3 is CATSDARPSSDSSYNEQFF. CDR3 nucleotide sequence: TGTGCCACCAGTGACGCCCGACCCTCTAGCGATAGCTCCTACAATGAGCAGTTCTTC.

This rearrangement joins TRBV3-1 to TRBJ1-3; no definite D call. The length of the CDR3 is 15 residues. V lost 1 base to trimming and J lost 1 base, with 8 bases between them. Germline V lookup: CDR1 LGHDT, CDR2 YNNKEL (reference sequence). CDR3 coding DNA: TGTGCCAGCAGCCAAGGAACAGCATCTGGAAACACCATATATTTT. Translation: CASSQGTASGNTIYF.

This clonotype appeared a few times. The rearrangement uses TRBV5-1 and TRBJ1-2; D is unclear. From germline, CDR1 is SGHRS and CDR2 YFSETQ. The CDR3 extends over 16 amino acids. Trimming cost V 0 bases and J 0 bases, with 12 bases left between them. CDR3 DNA: TGCGCCAGCAGCTTGGATTGGACGGGGACTAACTATGGCTACACCTTC. Protein product: CASSLDWTGTNYGYTF. Based on the CDR3 plus reference TRBV5-1 and TRBJ1-2, the full variable domain is KAGVTQTPRYLIKTRGQQVTLSCSPISGHRSVSWYQQTPGQGLQFLFEYFSETQRNKGNFPGRFSGRQFSNSRSEMNVSTLELGDSALYLCASSLDWTGTNYGYTFGSGTRLTVV.

J is TRBJ2-5 and V is TRBV20-1; D unresolved. This CDR3 has 13 residues. Trimming shortened V by 3 bases and J by 2 bases, and 10 bases separated the two germline ends. Germline-derived CDR1 and CDR2 are DFQATT and SNEGSKA (reference sequence). CDR3 protein: CSASQGPQETQYF. The CDR3 bases are TGCAGTGCTAGTCAAGGCCCTCAAGAGACCCAGTACTTC.

The gene calls are TRBV18 and TRBJ1-6, with D unclear. V was clipped by 5 bases and J by 7 bases, with 9 bases between them. Germline V gene data show CDR1 as KGHSH and CDR2 as LQKENI. The CDR3 has 13 residues. The CDR3 nucleotides read TGTGCCAGCTCAACCAGTGAGAATTCACCCCTCCACTTT. Translated: CASSTSENSPLHF.

V usage is TRBV11-2 and J usage is TRBJ1-1, with a possible D match to TRBD1 (5 bases). The V gene lost 2 bases and the J gene lost 7 bases, with 20 bases spanning the gap. CDR1 is SGHAT, CDR2 FQNNGV, per germline. The CDR3 has 16 residues. CDR3 nucleotides: TGTGCCAGCAGCTTACTCGGGACCGACGTAGGGGATGAAGCTTTCTTT. Its protein is CASSLLGTDVGDEAFF.

The J gene is TRBJ1-1, the V gene TRBV2, with 7 positions matching TRBD1. J was trimmed by 7 bases and V by 2 bases; bases with no gene match: 7. From germline, CDR1 is SNHLY and CDR2 FYNNEI. The CDR3 covers 14 residues. The CDR3, as DNA: TGTGCCAGCAGTGAAAACAGGGGCGGGGATGAAGCTTTCTTT. This translates into CASSENRGGDEAFF.

This clonotype was found a few times. This rearrangement joins TRBV5-1 to TRBJ2-1, with TRBD2 identical over 9 bases. The J segment lost 5 bases and the V segment lost 5 bases, leaving 8 bases of the junction unmatched. CDR1 SGHRS and CDR2 YFSETQ come from the germline V gene. This CDR3 has 15 residues. The CDR3 spells CASRSGLARNNEQFF. In nucleotides, the CDR3 is TGCGCCAGCAGGTCAGGACTAGCGAGGAACAATGAGCAGTTCTTC. Variable domain in full (rest from reference TRBV5-1 and TRBJ2-1): KAGVTQTPRYLIKTRGQQVTLSCSPISGHRSVSWYQQTPGQGLQFLFEYFSETQRNKGNFPGRFSGRQFSNSRSEMNVSTLELGDSALYLCASRSGLARNNEQFFGPGTRLTVL.

Comments on this clonotype: Sequence at one end of the junction differs from germline and may be a read error. The chain carries TRBV20-1 and TRBJ1-1; D gene unclear. Germline CDR1 DFQATT, CDR2 SNEGSKA (reference sequence). There are 15 residues in the CDR3. CDR3 coding DNA: TGCAATGCTCCTACATCAAAGATATACAAGAATGAAGCTTTCTTT. This codes for CNAPTSKIYKNEAFF.

This chain connects TRBV19 to TRBJ1-3; D uncertain. Looked up from germline, CDR1 is LNHDA and CDR2 is SQIVND (reference sequence). CDR3 length equals 15 residues. The ends were cut back, 7 bases at V and 5 bases at J, with 18 bases in the middle. The CDR3 DNA sequence: TGTGCCAGTACCCCCGGCGGGAAAATCAGAAACACCATATATTTT. This gives the protein CASTPGGKIRNTIYF.

The chain couples TRBV11-2 to TRBJ2-4; 8 nucleotides match TRBD1. V trimming: 7 bases; J trimming: 4 bases; junction bases outside the gene matches: 3. Germline V lookup: CDR1 SGHAT, CDR2 FQNNGV. This CDR3 region has 13 residues. The CDR3 region has the DNA TGTGCCAGCAACCGGGACAGGAAAAACATTCAGTACTTC. Residues: CASNRDRKNIQYF.

The chain links TRBV9 to TRBJ2-3; 13 bases are shared with TRBD2. From germline, CDR1 is SGDLS and CDR2 YYNGEE. The length of the CDR3 is 15 residues. V was pared by 4 bases and J by 5 bases, with 4 bases of the junction left unmatched. The CDR3 DNA is TGTGCCAGCAGCCCTCGGACTAGCGGGGGAGATACGCAGTATTTT. This codes for CASSPRTSGGDTQYF.

This clonotype has only a few counts. The CDR3 sequence is CASSFFLGPYTGELFF. CDR3 DNA sequence: TGTGCCAGCAGCTTTTTCTTGGGACCCTACACCGGGGAGCTGTTTTTT. V and J are TRBV11-2 and TRBJ2-2; D is perhaps TRBD1 or TRBD2 (5 bases each). Looked up from germline, CDR1 is SGHAT and CDR2 is FQNNGV. The CDR3 runs to 16 residues. V was shortened by 3 bases and J by 3 bases, with 14 bases between the two germline ends.

A word on this clonotype: The germline gene is not matched at one end of the junction; a read error may be the cause. The rearrangement joins TRBV11-1 to TRBJ2-5, with TRBD2 matching over 7 bases. This CDR3 is 14 amino acids long. Germline lookup yields CDR1 SGHAT and CDR2 FQDESV (reference sequence). CDR3 amino acids: CASSLETSEETRYF. CDR3 nucleotides: TGTGCCAGCAGCTTAGAAACTAGCGAAGAGACCCGGTACTTC.

V usage is TRBV5-1 and J usage is TRBJ1-1, with D unclear. Germline CDR1 and CDR2: SGHRS and YFSETQ. This CDR3 has 14 amino acids. V lost 3 bases and J lost 2, with 11 bases in between. This CDR3 is CASSWSDINTEAFF. CDR3 coding DNA: TGCGCCAGCAGCTGGTCAGACATTAACACTGAAGCTTTCTTT.

This clonotype has just a few counts. One junction end does not reproduce the germline sequence, and a read error may be involved. The V gene is TRBV20-1, the J gene TRBJ1-2; 8 bases are shared with TRBD1. CDR3 size: 15 residues. CDR1 is DFQATT and CDR2 is SNEGSKA in the germline V gene (reference sequence). The CDR3 sequence is CSARDTDRVSYGYAF. The CDR3 DNA reads TGCAGTGCTAGAGACACGGACAGGGTCTCCTATGGCTACGCCTTC.

This clonotype was seen a few times. The rearrangement joins TRBV20-1 to TRBJ1-1; D is uncertain. Trimming removed 6 bases at V and 8 bases at J, with 16 bases between. CDR1 DFQATT and CDR2 SNEGSKA come from the germline V gene (reference sequence). CDR3 length: 12 residues. This chain's CDR3 is CSAREYPYEAFF. The DNA of the CDR3 is TGCAGTGCCCGCGAATACCCCTACGAAGCTTTCTTT.

The chain is built from TRBV6-2 or TRBV6-3 and TRBJ1-5, with a tentative D call TRBD1 (6 bases). CDR3 size: 16 residues. The ends were cut back, 2 bases at V and 11 bases at J, with 22 bases in the middle. Per germline, CDR1 MNHEY and CDR2 SVGEGT. The CDR3 DNA sequence: TGTGCCAGCAGTTACCCCGCGGGGGGCCTCCGTGAGGCCCAGCATTTT. This sequence encodes CASSYPAGGLREAQHF.

The chain is built from TRBV3-1 and TRBJ2-2; possible D gene TRBD2, 5 bases. Per germline, CDR1 LGHDT and CDR2 YNNKEL (reference sequence). V dropped 0 bases and J dropped 5 bases, with 16 bases sitting between them. The CDR3 is 17 amino acids. The CDR3 DNA reads TGTGCCAGCAGCCAAGATCTCAATGGACTGGGAACCGGGGAGCTGTTTTTT. Protein product: CASSQDLNGLGTGELFF.

This clonotype was counted only a few times. The rearrangement links TRBV3-1 to TRBJ1-1; D perhaps matches TRBD1 (5 bases). CDR3 length equals 14 residues. CDR1 and CDR2 from the germline V gene are LGHDT and YNNKEL (reference sequence). The V and J ends lost 1 base and 8 bases respectively, with 14 bases between them. Here the CDR3 DNA reads TGTGCCAGCAGCCAAGTCGAGGGGAGAACCGAAGCTTTCTTT. Translating gives CASSQVEGRTEAFF.

The table lists this clonotype with many counts. This chain joins TRBV9 and TRBJ2-1, with D perhaps matching TRBD1 or TRBD2 (6 bases each). Per germline, CDR1 SGDLS and CDR2 YYNGEE. The CDR3 spans 11 residues. V lost 7 bases, J lost 7 bases, and 9 bases lay in between. The CDR3 coding sequence is TGTGCCAGCGGAGGGGGGAATGAGCAGTTCTTC. This gives the protein CASGGGNEQFF.

V and J are TRBV11-2 and TRBJ2-3; D not certain. This CDR3 has 15 amino acids. V was clipped by 3 bases and J by 0 bases, with 10 bases between them. Germline-derived CDR1 and CDR2 are SGHAT and FQNNGV. This CDR3 reads CASSLFTVSTDTQYF. CDR3 nucleotides: TGTGCCAGCAGCTTGTTCACTGTTAGCACAGATACGCAGTATTTT.